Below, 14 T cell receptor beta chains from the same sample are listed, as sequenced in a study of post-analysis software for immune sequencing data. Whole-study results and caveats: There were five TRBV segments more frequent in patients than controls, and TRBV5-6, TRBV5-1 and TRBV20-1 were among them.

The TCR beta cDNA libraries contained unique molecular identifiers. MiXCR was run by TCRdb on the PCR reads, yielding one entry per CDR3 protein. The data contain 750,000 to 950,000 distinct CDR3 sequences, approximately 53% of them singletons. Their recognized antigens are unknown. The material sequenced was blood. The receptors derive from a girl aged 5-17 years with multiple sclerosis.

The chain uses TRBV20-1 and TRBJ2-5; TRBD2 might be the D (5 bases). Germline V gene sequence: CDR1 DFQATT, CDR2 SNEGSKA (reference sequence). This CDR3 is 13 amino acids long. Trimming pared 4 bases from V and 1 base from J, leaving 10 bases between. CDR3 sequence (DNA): TGCAGTGCTATGCGGGCCCTCCAAGAGACCCAGTACTTC. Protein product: CSAMRALQETQYF.

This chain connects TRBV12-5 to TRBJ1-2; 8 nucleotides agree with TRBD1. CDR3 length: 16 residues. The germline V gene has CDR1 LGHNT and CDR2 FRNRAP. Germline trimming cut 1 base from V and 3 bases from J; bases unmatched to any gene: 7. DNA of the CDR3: TGTGCTAGTGGTTTGGGGACAGGGTATCCTGACTATGGCTACACCTTC. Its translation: CASGLGTGYPDYGYTF. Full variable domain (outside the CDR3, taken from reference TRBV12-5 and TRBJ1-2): DARVTQTPRHKVTEMGQEVTMRCQPILGHNTVFWYRQTMMQGLELLAYFRNRAPLDDSGMPKDRFSAEMPDATLATLKIQPSEPRDSAVYFCASGLGTGYPDYGYTFGSGTRLTVV.

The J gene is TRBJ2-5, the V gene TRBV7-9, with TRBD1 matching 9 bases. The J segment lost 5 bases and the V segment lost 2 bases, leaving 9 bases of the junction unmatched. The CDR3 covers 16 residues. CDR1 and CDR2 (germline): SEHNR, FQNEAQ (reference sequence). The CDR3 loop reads CASSLFQGQGLETQYF. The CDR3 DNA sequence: TGTGCCAGCAGCTTATTTCAAGGACAGGGGTTGGAGACCCAGTACTTC.

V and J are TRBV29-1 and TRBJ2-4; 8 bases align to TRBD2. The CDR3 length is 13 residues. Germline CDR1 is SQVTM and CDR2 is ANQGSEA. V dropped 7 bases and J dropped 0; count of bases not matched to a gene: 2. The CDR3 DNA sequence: TGCAGCGGACTAGCGTTAGCCAAAAACATTCAGTACTTC. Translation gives CSGLALAKNIQYF.

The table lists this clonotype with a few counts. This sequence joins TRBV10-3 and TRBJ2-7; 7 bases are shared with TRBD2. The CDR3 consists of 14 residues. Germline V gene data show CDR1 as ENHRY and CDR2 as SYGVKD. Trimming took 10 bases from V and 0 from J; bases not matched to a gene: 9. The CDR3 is CATQLAKSSYEQYF. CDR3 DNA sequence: TGTGCCACCCAACTAGCGAAAAGCTCCTACGAGCAGTACTTC.

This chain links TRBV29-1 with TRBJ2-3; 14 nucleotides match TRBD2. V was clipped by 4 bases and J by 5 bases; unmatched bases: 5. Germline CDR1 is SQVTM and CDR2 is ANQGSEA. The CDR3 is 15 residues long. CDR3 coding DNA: TGCAGCGTTGCAGGACTAGCGGGAGGCCTAGATACGCAGTATTTT. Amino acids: CSVAGLAGGLDTQYF.

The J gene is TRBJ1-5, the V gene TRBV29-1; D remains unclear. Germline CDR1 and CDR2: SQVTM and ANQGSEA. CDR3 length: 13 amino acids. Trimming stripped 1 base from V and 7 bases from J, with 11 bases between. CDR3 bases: TGCAGCGTTGAAGCCCAGGTAGGCCAGCCCCAGCATTTT. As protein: CSVEAQVGQPQHF.

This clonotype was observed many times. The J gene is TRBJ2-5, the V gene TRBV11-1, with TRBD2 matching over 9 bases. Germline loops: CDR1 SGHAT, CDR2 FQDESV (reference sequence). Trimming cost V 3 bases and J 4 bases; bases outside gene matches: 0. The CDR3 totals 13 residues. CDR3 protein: CASSFSGRETQYF. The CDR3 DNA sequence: TGTGCCAGCAGCTTTAGCGGGAGAGAGACCCAGTACTTC. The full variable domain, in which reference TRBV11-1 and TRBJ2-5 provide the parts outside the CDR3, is EAEVAQSPRYKITEKSQAVAFWCDPISGHATLYWYRQILGQGPELLVQFQDESVVDDSQLPKDRFSAERLKGVDSTLKIQPAELGDSAMYLCASSFSGRETQYFGPGTRLLVL.

CDR3 DNA sequence: TGTGCCAGCACTGTCCTCACCACAGATACGCAGTATTTT. It specifies CASTVLTTDTQYF. V and J are TRBV9 and TRBJ2-3; D not resolved. V was shortened by 6 bases and J by 2 bases, with 10 bases between the two germline ends. Germline loops: CDR1 SGDLS, CDR2 YYNGEE. The CDR3 contains 13 residues.

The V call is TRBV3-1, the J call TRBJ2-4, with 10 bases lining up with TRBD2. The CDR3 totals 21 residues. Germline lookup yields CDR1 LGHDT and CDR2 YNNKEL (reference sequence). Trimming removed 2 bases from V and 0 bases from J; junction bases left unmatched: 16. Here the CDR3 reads CASSQSPGLAELRGAKNIQYF. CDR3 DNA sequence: TGTGCCAGCAGCCAATCCCCCGGACTAGCGGAATTGAGGGGAGCCAAAAACATTCAGTACTTC.

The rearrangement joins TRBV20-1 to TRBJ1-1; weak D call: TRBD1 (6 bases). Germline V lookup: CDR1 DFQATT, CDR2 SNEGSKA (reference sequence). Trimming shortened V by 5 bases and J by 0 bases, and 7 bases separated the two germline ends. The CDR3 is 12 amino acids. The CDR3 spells CSASGVNTEAFF. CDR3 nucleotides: TGCAGTGCTTCAGGGGTGAACACTGAAGCTTTCTTT.

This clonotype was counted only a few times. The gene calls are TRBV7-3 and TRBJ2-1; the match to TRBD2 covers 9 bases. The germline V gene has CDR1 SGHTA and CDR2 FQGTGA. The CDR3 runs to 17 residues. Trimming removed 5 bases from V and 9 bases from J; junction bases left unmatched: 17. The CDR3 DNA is TGTGCCAGCAGCCCGAACGGGGGTAGCGGGGGTGTCCGTGAGCAGTTCTTC. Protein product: CASSPNGGSGGVREQFF.

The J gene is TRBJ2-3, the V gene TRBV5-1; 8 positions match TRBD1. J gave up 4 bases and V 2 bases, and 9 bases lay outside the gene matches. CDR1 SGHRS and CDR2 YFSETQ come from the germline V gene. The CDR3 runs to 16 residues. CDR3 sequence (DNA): TGCGCCAGCAGCTTTAACGGACAGGGAAGCGCAGATACGCAGTATTTT. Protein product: CASSFNGQGSADTQYF.

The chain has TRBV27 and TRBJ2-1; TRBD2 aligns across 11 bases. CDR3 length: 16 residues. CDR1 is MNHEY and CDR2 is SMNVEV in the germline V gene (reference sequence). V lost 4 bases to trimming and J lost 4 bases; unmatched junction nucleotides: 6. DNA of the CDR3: TGTGCCAGCAGTTCTCGACTAGCGGGACTGTACAATGAGCAGTTCTTC. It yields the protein CASSSRLAGLYNEQFF.